This T cell receptor (beta chain) derives from a study of blood T cell repertoires in COVID-19 (dated by TCRdb to the early 2020s). Regarding the research as a whole: Collaborator samples came from the United States, Italy and Spain and covered acute and convalescent phases of COVID-19. The material from the prospective study consisted of cDNA or gDNA derived from T cells, B-cell-depleted T cells, or PBMCs. The dataset comprised deeply sampled blood TCRbeta repertoires from subjects exposed to, actively infected with, or recovered from COVID-19. The repertoires were released in a freely available public database intended as a resource for research on the immune response to SARS-CoV-2. The samples were drawn from two sources: the first 160 participants of the ongoing ImmuneRACE study, and 1,200 or so subjects contributed by 6 global collaborators. The sample metadata nearly always contained a de-identified subject ID, COVID-19 status, age in years and sex. Where HLA class I and class II types were available, the types were taken from metadata supplied by the sample provider, not from assay-based typing. What the research found in general, with its limitations: How much clinical and demographic metadata was included differed by source and by participant, and the metadata was provided uncurated.

V trim: 2 bases; J trim: 0 bases; unmatched bases: 3. From its cysteine to its phenylalanine, the CDR3 spans 16 amino acids. Here the CDR3 DNA is all that survives: 48 bases in frame from base 1. For CDR1 and CDR2, the germline V gene lists MNHEY and SVGAGI. Collaborating institutions collected whole blood in K2EDTA tubes following their own protocols. For TCRbeta analysis, collaborator samples were shipped as frozen whole blood, as isolated PBMCs, or as DNA extracted from either sample type. Concerning this clone itself: Its antigen is not yet known. No much larger clonotype is one base removed from it; base qualities were not supplied.

TCRbeta CDR3 regions were amplified from genomic DNA using the immunoSEQ Assay, a bias-controlled multiplex PCR. The authors' analysis ran thus. Within the assay, amplification of reference gene primers was used to estimate how many nucleated cells each sample contained. Sequence reads were collapsed and filtered to measure the absolute abundance of every unique TCRbeta CDR3 rearrangement. For each sample, productive Simpson clonality was calculated as the square root of Simpson's diversity index across productive rearrangements. The table comes from immuneACCESS by way of TCRdb, which keeps in-frame sequences with V and J called. Part of the clones is missing from these tables; in studies checked, under half for an unresolved V gene and the rest for unknown reasons. D and trimming come from the DNA, and the V and J calls and clone size come from that table. The sample table shows a few hundred thousand clones, and roughly 80% are seen once. Less than 4% of the sample is taken by the ten largest.

Source material: peripheral blood. The clonotype comes from a young woman with acute or convalescent COVID-19. Recombination linked TRBV6-5 to TRBJ2-3, and 9 junctional nucleotides match TRBD1. The DNA sequence is TGTGCCAGCAGTTACGATGGACAGGGGAGCACAGATACGCAGTATTTT. Translation gives CASSYDGQGSTDTQYF.